The T cell receptor beta chain described here comes from a study of OX40 agonist ivuxolimab in advanced cancers. Study details: In this trial design, patients received ivuxolimab intravenously at 0.01 to 10 mg/kg every 2 weeks. Of the patients, three showed partial responses, one with hepatocellular carcinoma and two with cutaneous melanoma. Study-level results: Dosing at 0.1 to 3.0 mg/kg was accompanied by clonal expansion of CD4+ and CD8+ blood T cells by week 6. In the 0.1-3.0 mg/kg groups, partial responders showed among the lowest expansion.

Produced via immunoSEQ multiplex PCR; TCRdb's table is partial and in-frame only. The data contain roughly 63,000 clones, roughly four fifths of them singletons. This CDR3 comprises 18 residues. Germline CDR1 SGHNT, CDR2 YYREEE (reference sequence). Trimming shortened V by 4 bases and J by 5 bases, and 22 bases separated the two germline ends. This clone was counted between two and nine times. Its antigen is undetermined. The source of this sequence is an adult with an advanced solid tumor such as melanoma, head and neck, liver or kidney cancer. The material was CD4+ or CD8+ T cells sorted from blood, obtained in a trial of the OX40 agonist ivuxolimab. The V call is TRBV5-4, the J call TRBJ1-6; D is perhaps TRBD1 (5 bases). CDR3 loop: CASSLNSGWGYDNSPLHF. As DNA, the CDR3 is TGTGCCAGCAGCCTAAACAGTGGCTGGGGGTATGATAATTCACCCCTCCACTTT.